This T cell receptor beta chain was sequenced for a study of CD8+CD57+ T cells in acquired aplastic anemia (dated by TCRdb to the late 2010s). Concerning the study at large: DNA extracted from sorted CD4+ and CD8+ cells had a mean of about 3.3 ug, with a range of about 0.19 to 27.4 ug. A CD8+CD57+ expansion meant a frequency higher than the mean frequency seen in healthy subjects. The study at large found these results: Between patients and healthy controls, no significant difference in CD8+ Simpson's diversity was found (P=0.060). Although 25 to 30 CD8+ CDR3 sequences were shared by patients and controls, these sequences appeared highly expressed in patients and within the immunodominant clones of patients.

To note about this clonotype: Its target antigen remains unknown. Qualities for individual bases were not recorded, and no much larger clone is one base off.

Flow cytometry had shown CD8+CD57+ cell expansion in the patients selected for sequencing. Every patient had severe acquired aplastic anemia, diagnosed using the International Study of Aplastic Anemia and Agranulocytosis and Camitta criteria. Patients had received no therapy at the time of blood sampling. In the study, sorted CD4+ and CD8+ blood T cells from patients with severe aplastic anemia and from healthy subjects underwent deep sequencing of TCR repertoires. Patients were enrolled under clinicaltrials.gov protocols 00001620, 01623167, 00001397, 00071045, 00081523 and 00961064 in the USA. Ficoll-Paque density gradient centrifugation was used to isolate peripheral blood mononuclear cells. Before DNA extraction, CD4+ and CD8+ T cells were sorted with FACS or magnetic beads. TCR beta VDJ combination and CDR3 sequence profiling used genomic DNA as the template. TCR repertoire sequencing was run on an Illumina HiSeq 2000. The paper's processing steps were these. TRBV/TRBJ rearrangement plots, CDR3 size and DJ length profiles, and Simpson's diversity index were used to assess repertoires. The most abundant DNA sequence in the deep sequencing data was defined as the immunodominant clone. CDR3 amino acid sequences were screened for sharing across subjects and compared with published repertoires and the VDJdb database. TCRdb reprocessed the public reads (quality trimming at Q25 with fastp, clone calling with MiXCR) and kept in-frame beta chains. Every distinct CDR3 protein forms one entry, paired with its most common genes and DNA. The V and J calls follow TCRdb's processing rather than the paper's. Across this sample there are some 170,000 distinct CDR3 sequences, with roughly 43% seen only once. The ten largest clonotypes hold 1.1% of the sample.

Cut back by 7 bases and 3 bases, the V and J ends lie 12 bases apart. The CDR3 goes from the cysteine to the phenylalanine over 12 residues. The DNA shown is the 36-base CDR3, in frame from base 1. According to the germline V gene, CDR1 reads SQVTM and CDR2 reads ANQGSEA. The chain uses TRBV29-1 and TRBJ1-1; TRBD1 is a weak D gene call, 5 bases matching. The sequence came from a human donor with aplastic anemia. The sequenced sample was sorted CD4+, CD8+, or CD8+CD57+ T cells (not recorded which) from PBMCs. The encoded CDR3 is CSALQGYTEAFF. The DNA sequence is as follows: TGCAGCGCTTTGCAGGGTTACACTGAAGCTTTCTTT.